The clone carrying this T cell receptor beta chain was found many times. These data are taken from a study of early T cells in non-severe SARS-CoV-2 infection. About the research overall: Sequencing input comprised bulk RNA from unsorted whole blood; chain pairing was not available.

Individual cDNA molecules received unique molecular identifiers. TCRdb re-derived calls from the 5' RACE reads in MiXCR, one entry per CDR3 protein. The repertoire holds 70,000 to 85,000 distinct CDR3 sequences, with more than 4% as singletons. Per germline, CDR1 SGHRS and CDR2 YFSETQ. The CDR3 runs to 13 residues. V was pared by 0 bases and J by 1 base, with 5 bases between. The V call is TRBV5-1, the J call TRBJ2-7; D gene unclear. The TCR sequence derives from an adult who was a healthcare worker with PCR-confirmed SARS-CoV-2 infection or an uninfected control (not recorded which). Specimen: whole blood, collected at baseline. The CDR3 spells CASSLESSYEQYF. The CDR3 DNA reads TGCGCCAGCAGCTTGGAGTCGTCCTACGAGCAGTACTTC.